One and the same sample provided the 14 T cell receptor beta chains below, sequenced in a study of blood T cell repertoires in COVID-19. The method was immunoSEQ multiplex PCR; TCRdb's version includes in-frame clones alone and lacks a portion of them. The sample records just under 150,000 clones, around nine tenths being singletons. The source material was peripheral blood. All receptors derive from a woman between 45 and 65 years old with active or convalescent COVID-19.

The chain combines TRBV6-2 or TRBV6-3 with TRBJ1-2, with D unresolved. Germline V lookup: CDR1 MNHEY, CDR2 SVGEGT. Trimming stripped 0 bases from V and 6 bases from J, with 8 bases between. This CDR3 is 13 amino acids long. The CDR3 region is CASSYSYADGYTF. CDR3 in DNA: TGTGCCAGCAGTTACTCCTACGCGGATGGCTACACCTTC.

This sequence joins TRBV7-2 and TRBJ1-1, with D maybe TRBD1 (5 bases). V gave up 5 bases and J gave up 1 base, with 11 bases separating them. This CDR3 has 14 amino acids. The germline CDR1 and CDR2 sequences are SGHTA and FQGNSA. The CDR3 DNA reads TGTGCCAGCAGCCAAATGGGGGGGAACACTGAAGCTTTCTTT. It is translated as CASSQMGGNTEAFF.

The chain has TRBV5-1 and TRBJ2-3; D is perhaps TRBD2 (5 bases). Germline assignment: CDR1 SGHRS and CDR2 YFSETQ. V lost 0 bases and J 3 bases, leaving 14 bases between the germline ends. The CDR3 extends over 16 amino acids. The chain's CDR3 is CASSLDPGRGTDTQYF. Here the CDR3 DNA reads TGCGCCAGCAGCTTGGACCCGGGAAGAGGAACAGATACGCAGTATTTT.

The CDR3 spells CSAGGQVNTF. The DNA for the CDR3 is TGCAGCGCAGGAGGACAGGTGAACACCTTC. The V gene is TRBV29-1, the J gene TRBJ1-2; 7 nucleotides agree with TRBD1. CDR1 and CDR2 from the germline V gene are SQVTM and ANQGSEA. The CDR3 covers 10 residues. The trim removed 7 bases at V and 12 bases at J, leaving 8 bases unmatched.

The chain carries TRBV27 and TRBJ1-1; 7 nucleotides match TRBD1. The length of the CDR3 is 15 residues. Germline CDR1 is MNHEY and CDR2 is SMNVEV (reference sequence). V dropped 4 bases and J dropped 8; count of bases not matched to a gene: 13. This CDR3 is CASSSFGTDLGEAFF. CDR3 DNA: TGTGCCAGCAGTTCGTTTGGGACAGATTTAGGGGAAGCTTTCTTT.

The chain carries TRBV2 and TRBJ1-1, with a possible D match to TRBD1 (5 bases). The CDR3 covers 12 residues. Trimming took off 7 bases at V and 4 bases at J, with 10 bases between the two ends. CDR1 and CDR2 (germline): SNHLY, FYNNEI. CDR3 region: CASIAGVTEAFF. CDR3 sequence (DNA): TGTGCCAGCATCGCGGGGGTCACTGAAGCTTTCTTT.

The J gene is TRBJ1-5, the V gene TRBV28; 7 nucleotides agree with TRBD1. The CDR3 is 18 amino acids. CDR1 and CDR2 (germline): MDHEN, SYDVKM. V dropped 5 bases and J dropped 2; count of bases not matched to a gene: 15. CDR3 sequence (DNA): TGTGCCAGCAGTCGGGACAGATGGCTGGTTTTGGGCAATCAGCCCCAGCATTTT. It codes for CASSRDRWLVLGNQPQHF.

The chain uses TRBV6-4 and TRBJ1-1; a weak D match, TRBD1 (5 bases). This CDR3 is 14 amino acids long. Germline values: CDR1 MRHNA, CDR2 SNTAGT. V lost 3 bases and J 3 bases, leaving 11 bases between the germline ends. In DNA form, the CDR3 reads TGTGCCAGCAGTGAAGGGTGGGGGGACACTGAAGCTTTCTTT. Translated, it gives CASSEGWGDTEAFF.

V and J are TRBV10-3 and TRBJ1-5, with D unresolved. The CDR3 is 12 amino acids. In germline, CDR1 is ENHRY, CDR2 SYGVKD. V dropped 3 bases and J dropped 9 bases, with 9 bases sitting between them. The CDR3 DNA follows: TGTGCCATCAGTGAACCAAGCGGGCCCCAGCATTTT. It specifies CAISEPSGPQHF.

This clone was counted a single time. The chain links TRBV4-1 to TRBJ2-7, with a weak D call TRBD1 (6 bases). V lost 6 bases to trimming and J lost 3 bases, with 12 bases between them. CDR1 and CDR2 from the germline V gene are MGHRA and YSYEKL. The CDR3 totals 13 residues. CDR3 coding DNA: TGCGCCAGCAGTCGGGACAAAGACTACGAGCAGTACTTC. Translating it yields CASSRDKDYEQYF.

The gene calls are TRBV18 and TRBJ1-1; D is unclear. Germline CDR1 KGHSH, CDR2 LQKENI. The V end was cut by 2 bases, the J end by 4 bases, with 14 bases between. This CDR3 is 15 amino acids long. DNA of the CDR3: TGTGCCAGCTCACCATCGGTTGACATACGCACTGAAGCTTTCTTT. It specifies CASSPSVDIRTEAFF.

This clone was observed once. The CDR3 spells CASSLMGREKETQYF. The CDR3 DNA is TGTGCCAGCAGCTTAATGGGGCGGGAGAAGGAGACCCAGTACTTC. This chain links TRBV7-2 with TRBJ2-5; 7 nucleotides align to TRBD2. Germline CDR1 SGHTA, CDR2 FQGNSA. The CDR3 loop spans 15 amino acids. V was clipped by 2 bases and J by 5 bases; unmatched bases: 8. The full variable domain, its missing parts supplied by reference TRBV7-2 and TRBJ2-5, is GAGVSQSPSNKVTEKGKDVELRCDPISGHTALYWYRQSLGQGLEFLIYFQGNSAPDKSGLPSDRFSAERTGGSVSTLTIQRTQQEDSAVYLCASSLMGREKETQYFGPGTRLLVL.

CDR3 region: CASSPATGGINEKLFF. The CDR3 DNA reads TGTGCCAGCAGCCCAGCAACAGGGGGGATTAATGAAAAACTGTTTTTT. The chain joins TRBV28 to TRBJ1-4, with TRBD1 matching over 8 bases. The CDR3 is made up of 16 amino acids. Unmatched junction bases numbered 10, after V lost 6 bases and J lost 4 bases. Germline assignment: CDR1 MDHEN and CDR2 SYDVKM.

Ten or more counts support this clone. The V gene is TRBV7-8, the J gene TRBJ1-5; a possible D gene is TRBD1 (6 bases). CDR1 and CDR2 (germline): SGHVS, FQNEAQ. V was pared by 5 bases and J by 5 bases, with 19 bases between. The length of the CDR3 is 16 residues. CDR3 bases: TGTGCCAGCAGCGCCCTCTCCGGCAGGGGCGATCAGCCCCAGCATTTT. Translated, it gives CASSALSGRGDQPQHF.